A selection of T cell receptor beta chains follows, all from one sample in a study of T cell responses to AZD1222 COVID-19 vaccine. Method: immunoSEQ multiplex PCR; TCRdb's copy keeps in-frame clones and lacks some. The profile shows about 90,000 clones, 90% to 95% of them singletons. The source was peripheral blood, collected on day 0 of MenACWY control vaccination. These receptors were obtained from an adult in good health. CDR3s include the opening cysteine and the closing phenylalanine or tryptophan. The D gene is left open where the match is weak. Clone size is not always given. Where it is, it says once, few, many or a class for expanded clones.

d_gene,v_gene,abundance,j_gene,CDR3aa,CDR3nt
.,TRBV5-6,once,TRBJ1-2,CASSIPGPLNYGYTF,TGTGCCAGCAGCATTCCGGGACCGCTTAACTATGGCTACACCTTC
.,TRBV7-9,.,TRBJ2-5,CASSLAGVTQYF,TGTGCCAGCAGCTTAGCGGGCGTGACCCAGTACTTC
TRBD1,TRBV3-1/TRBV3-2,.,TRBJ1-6,CASSQATGGNSPLHF,TGTGCCAGCAGCCAAGCAACAGGGGGCAATTCACCCCTCCACTTT
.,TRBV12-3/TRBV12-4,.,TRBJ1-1,CASSLWGDTEAFF,TGTGCCAGCAGTTTATGGGGAGACACTGAAGCTTTCTTT
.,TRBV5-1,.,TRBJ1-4,CASSLAPGGPNEKLFF,TGCGCCAGCAGCTTGGCCCCCGGGGGACCTAATGAAAAACTGTTTTTT
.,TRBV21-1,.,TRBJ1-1,CASSKKAGQGEGMNTEAFF,TGTGCCAGCAGCAAAAAGGCGGGACAGGGAGAGGGTATGAACACTGAAGCTTTCTTT
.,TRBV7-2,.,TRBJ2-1,CASSWDPPDEQFF,TGTGCCAGCTCCTGGGACCCGCCGGATGAGCAGTTCTTC
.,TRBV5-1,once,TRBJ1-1,CASSLVMQRAEAFF,TGCGCCAGCAGCTTGGTGATGCAACGTGCTGAAGCTTTCTTT
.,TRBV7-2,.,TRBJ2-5,CASSSDPGPKGETQYF,TGTGCCAGCAGCTCCGATCCGGGCCCTAAAGGGGAGACCCAGTACTTC
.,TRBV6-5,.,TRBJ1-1,CASPRFAGGGGAFF,TGTGCCAGCCCCCGGTTTGCGGGGGGAGGTGGAGCTTTCTTT
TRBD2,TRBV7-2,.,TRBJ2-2,CASRAAGGPSGELFF,TGTGCCAGCAGAGCCGCGGGGGGGCCGAGCGGGGAGCTGTTTTTT
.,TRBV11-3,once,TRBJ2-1,CASSLSRDAYNEQFF,TGTGCCAGCAGCTTAAGCCGGGACGCCTACAATGAGCAGTTCTTC
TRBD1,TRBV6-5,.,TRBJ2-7,CASSYSRGQGYEQYF,TGTGCCAGCAGTTACTCTAGGGGACAGGGCTACGAGCAGTACTTC
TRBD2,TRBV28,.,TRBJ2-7,CASRDDLGSGRIYEQYF,TGTGCCAGCAGGGACGACTTGGGAAGCGGGAGGATCTACGAGCAGTACTTC
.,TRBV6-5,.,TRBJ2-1,CASGHNEQFF,TGTGCCAGCGGCCACAATGAGCAGTTCTTC
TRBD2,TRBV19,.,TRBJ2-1,CASSIPLAGVGNEQFF,TGTGCCAGTAGTATTCCTCTAGCGGGAGTAGGCAATGAGCAGTTCTTC
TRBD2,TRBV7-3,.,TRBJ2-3,CASSPLGLAGGGTDTQYF,TGTGCCAGCAGCCCCTTAGGGCTAGCGGGAGGTGGCACAGATACGCAGTATTTT
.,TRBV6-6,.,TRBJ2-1,CASSYSQVNEQFF,TGTGCCAGCAGTTACTCGCAAGTAAATGAGCAGTTCTTC
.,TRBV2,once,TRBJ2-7,CASSEEGYEQYF,TGTGCCAGCAGTGAAGAGGGTTACGAGCAGTACTTC
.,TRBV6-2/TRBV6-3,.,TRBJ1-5,CASSYSAQGQPQHF,TGTGCCAGCAGTTACTCTGCGCAGGGACAGCCCCAGCATTTT
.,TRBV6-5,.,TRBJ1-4,CASSRGNEKLFF,TGTGCCAGCAGCAGGGGTAATGAAAAACTGTTTTTT
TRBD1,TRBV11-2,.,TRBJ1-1,CASSLGTGSFGGTEAFF,TGTGCCAGCAGCCTAGGGACAGGCTCCTTCGGGGGCACTGAAGCTTTCTTT
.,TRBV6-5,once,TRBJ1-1,CASSYSISTEAFF,TGTGCCAGCAGTTACTCGATTTCCACTGAAGCTTTCTTT
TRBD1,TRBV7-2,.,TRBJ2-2,CASSLTEPGTGAGELFF,TGTGCCAGCAGCTTAACGGAACCCGGGACAGGGGCCGGGGAGCTGTTTTTT
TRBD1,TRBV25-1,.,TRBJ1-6,CASRGQGANSPLHF,TGTGCCAGCAGAGGACAGGGGGCTAATTCACCCCTCCACTTT
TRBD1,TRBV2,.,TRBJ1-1,CASAGQALLEAFF,TGTGCCAGCGCGGGACAGGCTCTCCTAGAAGCTTTCTTT
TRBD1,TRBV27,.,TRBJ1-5,CASSALIGTGDNQPQHF,TGTGCCAGCAGTGCACTTATAGGGACAGGAGACAATCAGCCCCAGCATTTT
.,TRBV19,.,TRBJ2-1,CASSVTPPSSYNEQFF,TGTGCCAGTAGCGTCACCCCCCCTAGCTCCTACAATGAGCAGTTCTTC
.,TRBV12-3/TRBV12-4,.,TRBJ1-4,CASSDGLGEKLFF,TGTGCCAGCAGTGACGGCCTAGGGGAAAAACTGTTTTTT
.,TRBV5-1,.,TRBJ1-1,CASSYDSIASNTEAFF,TGCGCCAGCAGCTATGACAGCATCGCCTCGAACACTGAAGCTTTCTTT
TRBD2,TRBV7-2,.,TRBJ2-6,CASSPFSSGGNNVLTF,TGTGCCAGCAGCCCGTTCTCCTCGGGGGGTAACAACGTCCTGACTTTC
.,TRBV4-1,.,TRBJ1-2,CASSQDSGGSYGYTF,TGCGCCAGCAGCCAAGATTCGGGGGGGAGTTATGGCTACACCTTC
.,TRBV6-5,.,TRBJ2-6,CAGTQGVSGANVLTF,TGTGCCGGAACACAGGGCGTGAGTGGGGCCAACGTCCTGACTTTC
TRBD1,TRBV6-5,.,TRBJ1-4,CASSPRGPDEKLFF,TGTGCCAGCAGTCCCAGGGGGCCCGATGAAAAACTGTTTTTT
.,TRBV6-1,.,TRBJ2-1,CASSEALRTDGRNEQFF,TGTGCCAGCAGTGAAGCGCTAAGGACTGATGGTAGGAATGAGCAGTTCTTC
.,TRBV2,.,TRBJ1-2,CASRGQANYGYTF,TGTGCCAGCAGAGGACAAGCTAACTATGGCTACACCTTC
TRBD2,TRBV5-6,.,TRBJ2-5,CASSSAGLAGSETQYF,TGTGCCAGCAGCAGTGCGGGACTAGCGGGATCAGAGACCCAGTACTTC
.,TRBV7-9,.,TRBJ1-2,CASSPSGRADGYTF,TGTGCCAGCAGCCCTAGCGGCAGGGCAGACGGCTACACCTTC
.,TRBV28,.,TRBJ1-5,CASSLLGVRNQPQHF,TGTGCCAGCAGTTTACTTGGGGTGCGCAATCAGCCCCAGCATTTT
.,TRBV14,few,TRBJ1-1,CASSLLGGNTEAFF,TGTGCCAGCAGCCTCCTGGGTGGGAACACTGAAGCTTTCTTT
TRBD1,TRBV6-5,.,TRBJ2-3,CASSSGTAHKAQYF,TGTGCCAGCAGTTCCGGGACAGCCCACAAGGCGCAGTATTTT
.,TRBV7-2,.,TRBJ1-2,CASSLGVGRTGYTF,TGTGCCAGCAGCTTAGGTGTCGGGCGGACGGGCTACACCTTC
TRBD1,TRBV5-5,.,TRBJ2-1,CASSYGQGTYNEQFF,TGTGCCAGCAGTTATGGACAGGGAACCTACAATGAGCAGTTCTTC
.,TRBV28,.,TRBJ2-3,CASSYERAPSTDTQYF,TGTGCCAGCAGTTACGAGCGGGCCCCTAGCACAGATACGCAGTATTTT
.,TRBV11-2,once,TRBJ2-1,CASSPQGNEQFF,TGTGCCAGCAGCCCCCAGGGGAATGAGCAGTTCTTC